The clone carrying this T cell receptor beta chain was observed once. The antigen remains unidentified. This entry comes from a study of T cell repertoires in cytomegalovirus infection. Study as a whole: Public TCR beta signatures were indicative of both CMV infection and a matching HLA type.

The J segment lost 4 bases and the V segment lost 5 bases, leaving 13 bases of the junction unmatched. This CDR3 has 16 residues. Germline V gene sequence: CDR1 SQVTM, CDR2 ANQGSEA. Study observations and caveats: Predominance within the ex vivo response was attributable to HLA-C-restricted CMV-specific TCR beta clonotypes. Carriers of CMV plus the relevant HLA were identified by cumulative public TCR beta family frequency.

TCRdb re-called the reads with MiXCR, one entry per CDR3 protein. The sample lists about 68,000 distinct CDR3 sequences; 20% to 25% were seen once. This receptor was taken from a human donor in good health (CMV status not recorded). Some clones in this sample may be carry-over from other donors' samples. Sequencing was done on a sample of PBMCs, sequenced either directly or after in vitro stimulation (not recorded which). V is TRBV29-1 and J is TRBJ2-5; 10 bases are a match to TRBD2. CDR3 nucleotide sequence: TGCAGCGTTCCCGGACTAGCGGAGGGATCCGGAGAGACCCAGTACTTC. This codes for CSVPGLAEGSGETQYF.